The rows below give T cell receptor beta chains drawn from one sample of a study of breast tumors, draining lymph nodes, adjacent tissues. TCRdb used MiXCR to reprocess the multiplex PCR reads, holding one entry per CDR3 protein. Here the sample spans about 180,000 distinct CDR3 sequences, 30% to 35% being singletons. Sequenced: axillary lymph node tissue. Every receptor here comes from a female donor with breast cancer. Some clones in this sample may be carry-over from other donors' samples. CDR3s include the opening cysteine and the closing phenylalanine or tryptophan.

V gene	J gene	CDR3 protein
TRBV18	TRBJ2-4	CASSPYPSADIQYF
TRBV6-1	TRBJ1-2	CASSAPTGLLIYGYTF
TRBV5-6	TRBJ1-2	CASSLDPAVYGYTF
TRBV20-1	TRBJ2-5	CSATWRGETQYF
TRBV7-2	TRBJ2-7	CASSFPGTYEQYF
TRBV11-2	TRBJ2-5	CASSLGEPTRGETQYF
TRBV7-2	TRBJ1-4	CASSLGSGNQGEKLFF
TRBV20-1	TRBJ2-3	CSAPNTGLQTQYF
TRBV5-1	TRBJ1-4	CASSLVGTGGEKLFF
TRBV11-2	TRBJ1-6	CASSPRTSGRFHF
TRBV7-9	TRBJ1-4	CASSGRTGGAGEKLFF
TRBV4-1	TRBJ2-7	CASSPRTTGNEQYF
TRBV11-2	TRBJ1-2	CASSLGFGGGYGYTF
TRBV6-5	TRBJ1-4	CASSSQGRANEKLFF
TRBV10-2	TRBJ2-3	CASTGARNTDTQYF
TRBV11-2	TRBJ2-1	CASSTTSGAWNGQFF